This T cell receptor beta chain was retrieved from a study of metastatic and nonmetastatic thyroid tumors. Study at large: Repertoire data that came from the blood and tumor or nodule tissue of malignant and benign thyroid patients were compared.

CDR1 and CDR2 (germline): LGHNA, YNFKEQ. With V trimmed by 1 base and J by 6 bases, 7 bases remained unmatched. This CDR3 spans 16 amino acids. Ahead of thyroid surgery, no patient had received treatment of any kind. A word on this clone: What it binds is not known.

TCRdb reassembled clones from the PCR reads with MiXCR. Of about 20,000 clones listed, less than 35% are singletons. Study-level findings and limits: According to reports, the diversity of TCR beta was significantly higher in malignant thyroid tumors than in benign nodules, and this held in both blood and tumor samples.

Sequenced material: blood. The sequence was collected from a female donor with papillary thyroid cancer or a benign thyroid nodule (not recorded which). Some clones in this sample may be carry-over from other donors' samples. This chain joins TRBV4-2 and TRBJ2-7; TRBD2 agrees at 12 bases. CDR3: CASSQAQTSGSSEQYF. CDR3 nucleotide sequence: TGTGCCAGCAGCCAAGCCCAGACTAGCGGGAGTTCCGAGCAGTACTTC.